The 4 T cell receptor beta chains reported below all come from one sample, sequenced in a study of blood T cell repertoires in COVID-19. The data were produced by immunoSEQ multiplex PCR, yet TCRdb's version contains in-frame clones alone and is incomplete. The sample records 120,000 or so clones, around 80% being singletons. Sequencing input: peripheral blood. Source of these receptors: a man between 65 and 85 years old with acute or convalescent COVID-19.

The V call is TRBV18, the J call TRBJ1-1; TRBD1 matches 7 bases. Germline V gene lookup returns CDR1 KGHSH and CDR2 LQKENI. V trimming: 6 bases; J trimming: 2 bases; junction bases outside the gene matches: 9. The CDR3 is 15 amino acids. The CDR3 sequence is CASSAAAGGNTEAFF. The CDR3 nucleotides are TGTGCCAGCTCCGCCGCAGCAGGGGGAAACACTGAAGCTTTCTTT.

The chain uses TRBV9 and TRBJ1-1; tentative D call: TRBD1 (5 bases). The CDR3 length is 13 residues. V lost 2 bases, J lost 4 bases, and 9 bases lay in between. CDR1 is SGDLS, CDR2 YYNGEE, per germline. The CDR3 DNA is TGTGCCAGCAGCGTTGATCAGGGCACTGAAGCTTTCTTT. Protein sequence: CASSVDQGTEAFF.

This clone appeared once. The chain uses TRBV6-6 and TRBJ1-2; maybe TRBD1 (5 bases). This CDR3 is 15 amino acids long. The V and J ends lost 2 bases and 7 bases respectively, with 17 bases between them. The germline gives CDR1 MNHNY, CDR2 SVGAGI (reference sequence). For the CDR3, the DNA is TGTGCCAGCAGTTACATAACTTCGACAGATGGTGGCTACACCTTC. As protein: CASSYITSTDGGYTF.

The chain is built from TRBV28 and TRBJ1-5, with a tentative D call TRBD1 (6 bases). This CDR3 contains 16 residues. The V gene's germline CDR1 is MDHEN and CDR2 SYDVKM. The V end was cut by 4 bases, the J end by 2 bases, with 15 bases between. DNA of the CDR3: TGTGCCAGCAGTTACCCACAGGGAACAGGCAATCAGCCCCAGCATTTT. Translated: CASSYPQGTGNQPQHF.